This T cell receptor beta chain was documented in a study of long-term antiretroviral therapy in people with HIV. In germline, CDR1 is SGDLS, CDR2 YYNGEE. This CDR3 has 16 residues. V lost 0 bases and J lost 6, with 19 bases in between. The run of the v3.0 immunoSEQ assay was at survey level. Some clones are missing from TCRdb's copy, which holds only in-frame ones; the method was immunoSEQ multiplex PCR. The sample lists 35,000 to 55,000 clones, 90% to 95% occurring once. The United States was where all participants with HIV were treated. Broader study findings: Patients on ART gained diversity, which nonetheless stayed below transplant donor controls.

As for this clone: Its antigen is as yet unknown.

This clonotype was obtained from a woman aged 45 to 65 with HIV. This rearrangement joins TRBV9 to TRBJ2-7, with D possibly matching TRBD2 (5 bases). The sample in question was unsorted PBMCs, obtained 3.7 years after starting antiretroviral therapy. Written as DNA, the CDR3 is TGTGCCAGCAGCGTAGATTCTGGGCAGGAGGCGGGCGAGCAGTACTTC. Protein sequence: CASSVDSGQEAGEQYF.